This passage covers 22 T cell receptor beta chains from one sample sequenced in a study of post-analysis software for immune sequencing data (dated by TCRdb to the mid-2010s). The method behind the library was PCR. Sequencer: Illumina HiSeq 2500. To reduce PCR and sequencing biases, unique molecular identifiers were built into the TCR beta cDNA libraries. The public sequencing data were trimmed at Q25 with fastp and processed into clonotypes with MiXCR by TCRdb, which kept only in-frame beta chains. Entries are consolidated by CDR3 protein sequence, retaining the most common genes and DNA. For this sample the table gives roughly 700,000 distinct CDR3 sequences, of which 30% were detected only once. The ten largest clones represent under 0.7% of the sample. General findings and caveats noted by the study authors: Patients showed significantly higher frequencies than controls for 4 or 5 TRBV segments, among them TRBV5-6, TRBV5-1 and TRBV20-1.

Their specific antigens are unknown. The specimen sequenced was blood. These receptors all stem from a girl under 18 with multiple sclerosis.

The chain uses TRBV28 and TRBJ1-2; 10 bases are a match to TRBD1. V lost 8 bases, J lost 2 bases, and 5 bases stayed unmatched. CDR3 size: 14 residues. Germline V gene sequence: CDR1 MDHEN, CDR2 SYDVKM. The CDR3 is CASRDRGENYGYTF. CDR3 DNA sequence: TGTGCCAGCCGGGACAGGGGAGAGAACTATGGCTACACCTTC.

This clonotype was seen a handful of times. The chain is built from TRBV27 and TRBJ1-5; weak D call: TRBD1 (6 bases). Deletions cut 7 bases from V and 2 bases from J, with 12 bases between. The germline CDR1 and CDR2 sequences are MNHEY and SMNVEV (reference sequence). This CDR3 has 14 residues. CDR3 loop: CASKWGRGNQPQHF. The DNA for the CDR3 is TGTGCCAGCAAGTGGGGGCGCGGCAATCAGCCCCAGCATTTT.

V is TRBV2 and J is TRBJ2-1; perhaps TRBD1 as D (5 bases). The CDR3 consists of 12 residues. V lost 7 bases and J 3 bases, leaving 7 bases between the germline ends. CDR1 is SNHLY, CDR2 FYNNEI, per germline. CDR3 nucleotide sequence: TGTGCCAGCATCACAGGCTACAATGAGCAGTTCTTC. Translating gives CASITGYNEQFF.

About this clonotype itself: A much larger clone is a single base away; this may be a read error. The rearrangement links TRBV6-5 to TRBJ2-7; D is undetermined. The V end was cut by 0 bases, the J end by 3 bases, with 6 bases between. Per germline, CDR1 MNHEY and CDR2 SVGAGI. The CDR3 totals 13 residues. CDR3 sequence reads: CASSYSWGYEQYF. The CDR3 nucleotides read TGTGCCAGCAGTTACTCGTGGGGCTACGAGCAGTACTTC.

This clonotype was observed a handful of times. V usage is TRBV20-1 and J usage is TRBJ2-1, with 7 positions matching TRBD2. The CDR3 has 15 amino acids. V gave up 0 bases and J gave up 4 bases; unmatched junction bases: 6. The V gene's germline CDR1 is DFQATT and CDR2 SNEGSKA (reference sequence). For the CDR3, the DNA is TGCAGTGCTAGAGATATTGAGCGGGATTACAATGAGCAGTTCTTC. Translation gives CSARDIERDYNEQFF.

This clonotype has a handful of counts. This CDR3 is CASSLSVGGGQETQYF. CDR3 bases: TGTGCCAGCAGCTTAAGTGTGGGGGGGGGTCAAGAGACCCAGTACTTC. The chain recombines TRBV7-2 with TRBJ2-5, with 7 nucleotides matching TRBD2. The V gene end was trimmed by 2 bases and the J gene end by 2 bases; junction bases not matched to a gene: 8. From germline, CDR1 is SGHTA and CDR2 FQGNSA. The CDR3 is 16 residues long.

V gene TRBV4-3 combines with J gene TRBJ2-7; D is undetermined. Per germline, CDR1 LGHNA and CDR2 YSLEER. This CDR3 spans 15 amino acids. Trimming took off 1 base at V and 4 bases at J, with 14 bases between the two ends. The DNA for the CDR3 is TGCGCCAGCAGCCAAGGGAGAAGTACTCCATACGAGCAGTACTTC. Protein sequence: CASSQGRSTPYEQYF.

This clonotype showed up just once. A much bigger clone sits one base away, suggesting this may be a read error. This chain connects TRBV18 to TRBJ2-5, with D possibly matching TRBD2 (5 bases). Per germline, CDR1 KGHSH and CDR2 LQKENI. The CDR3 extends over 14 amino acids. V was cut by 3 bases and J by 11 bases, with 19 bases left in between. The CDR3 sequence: CASSPLEVYNEQYF. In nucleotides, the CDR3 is TGTGCCAGCTCACCGTTGGAGGTCTACAATGAGCAGTACTTC.

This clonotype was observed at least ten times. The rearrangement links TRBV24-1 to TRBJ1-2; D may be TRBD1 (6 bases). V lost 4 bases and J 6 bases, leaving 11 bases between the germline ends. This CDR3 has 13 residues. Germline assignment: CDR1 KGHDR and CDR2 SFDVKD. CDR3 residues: CATSEQGRNGYTF. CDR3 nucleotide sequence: TGTGCCACCAGTGAACAGGGCAGGAATGGCTACACCTTC.

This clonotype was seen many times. The DNA of the CDR3 is TGCAGCGTTGCTCTCCTAAGCGGAAATGAGCAGTTCTTC. Translated, it gives CSVALLSGNEQFF. The chain employs TRBV29-1 and TRBJ2-1; tentative D call: TRBD2 (5 bases). The CDR3 length is 13 residues. Germline CDR1 reads SQVTM; CDR2 reads ANQGSEA. V was cut by 4 bases and J by 7 bases, with 14 bases left in between.

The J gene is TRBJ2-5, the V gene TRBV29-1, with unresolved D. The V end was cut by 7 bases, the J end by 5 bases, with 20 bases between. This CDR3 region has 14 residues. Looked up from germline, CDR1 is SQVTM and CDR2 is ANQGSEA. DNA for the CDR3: TGCAGCGCCACACCCAGGAGTGGACGGGAGACCCAGTACTTC. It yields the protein CSATPRSGRETQYF.

CDR3 coding DNA: TGTGCCAGCAGTTTTAGTGGTAATCTCGGAAACACCATATATTTT. Amino acid sequence: CASSFSGNLGNTIYF. This chain joins TRBV12-3 or TRBV12-4 and TRBJ1-3, with D uncertain. The CDR3 sequence is 15 residues long. The V end lost 3 bases, the J end lost 4 bases, and 13 bases lay between the germline ends.

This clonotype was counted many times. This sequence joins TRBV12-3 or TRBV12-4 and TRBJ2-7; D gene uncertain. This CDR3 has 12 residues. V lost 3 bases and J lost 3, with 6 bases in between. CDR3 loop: CASSFHNYEQYF. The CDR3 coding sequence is TGTGCCAGCAGTTTTCACAACTACGAGCAGTACTTC.

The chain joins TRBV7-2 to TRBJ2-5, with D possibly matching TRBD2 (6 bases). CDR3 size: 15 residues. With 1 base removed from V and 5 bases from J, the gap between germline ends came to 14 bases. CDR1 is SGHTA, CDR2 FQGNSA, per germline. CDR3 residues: CASSLGTGVGETQYF. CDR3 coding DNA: TGTGCCAGCAGCTTAGGGACGGGGGTCGGGGAGACCCAGTACTTC.

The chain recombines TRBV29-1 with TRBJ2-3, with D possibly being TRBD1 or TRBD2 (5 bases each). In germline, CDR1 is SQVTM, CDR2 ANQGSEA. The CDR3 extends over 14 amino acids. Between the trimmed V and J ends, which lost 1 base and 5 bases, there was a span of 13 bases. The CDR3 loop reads CSVEGWGTRDTQYF. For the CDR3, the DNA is TGCAGCGTTGAAGGGTGGGGGACCAGAGATACGCAGTATTTT.

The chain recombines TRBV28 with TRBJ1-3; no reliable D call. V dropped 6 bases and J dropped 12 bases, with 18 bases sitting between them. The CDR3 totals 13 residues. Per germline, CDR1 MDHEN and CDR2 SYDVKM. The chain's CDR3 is CASSLVNDLVIYF. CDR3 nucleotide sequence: TGTGCCAGCAGCCTTGTGAATGACTTAGTCATATATTTT.

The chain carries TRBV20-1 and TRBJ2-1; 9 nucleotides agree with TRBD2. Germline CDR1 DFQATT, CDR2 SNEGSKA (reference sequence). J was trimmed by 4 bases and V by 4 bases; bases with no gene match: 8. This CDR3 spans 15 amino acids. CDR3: CSATIAGESYNEQFF. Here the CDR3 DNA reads TGCAGTGCTACTATAGCGGGGGAGTCTTACAATGAGCAGTTCTTC.

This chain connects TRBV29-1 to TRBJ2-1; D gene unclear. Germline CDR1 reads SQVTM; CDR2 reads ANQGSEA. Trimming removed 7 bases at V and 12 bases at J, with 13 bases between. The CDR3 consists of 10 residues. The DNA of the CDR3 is TGCAGCGCCTTAGGCGATGGGCAGTTCTTC. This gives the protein CSALGDGQFF.

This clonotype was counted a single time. CDR3 loop: CSASRGMSDEQFF. Written as DNA, the CDR3 is TGCAGTGCTAGCAGGGGAATGAGCGATGAGCAGTTCTTC. The chain employs TRBV20-1 and TRBJ2-1, with D possibly matching TRBD1 (6 bases). Germline CDR1 is DFQATT and CDR2 is SNEGSKA (reference sequence). This CDR3 spans 13 amino acids. Trimming left V 3 bases short and J 8 bases short, with 14 bases between.

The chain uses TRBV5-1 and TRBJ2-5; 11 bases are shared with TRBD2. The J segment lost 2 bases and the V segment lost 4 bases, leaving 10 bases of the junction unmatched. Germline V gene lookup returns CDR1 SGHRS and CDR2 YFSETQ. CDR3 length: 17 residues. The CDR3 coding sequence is TGCGCCAGCAGCGCCGTATGGGGACTAGCGGTACAAGAGACCCAGTACTTC. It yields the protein CASSAVWGLAVQETQYF.

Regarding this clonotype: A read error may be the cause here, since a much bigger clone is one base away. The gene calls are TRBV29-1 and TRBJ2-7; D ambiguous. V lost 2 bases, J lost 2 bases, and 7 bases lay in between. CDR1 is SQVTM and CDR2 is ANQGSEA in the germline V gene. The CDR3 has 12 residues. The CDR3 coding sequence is TGCAGCGTTGAATACGAAACCTACGAGCAGTACTTC. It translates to CSVEYETYEQYF.

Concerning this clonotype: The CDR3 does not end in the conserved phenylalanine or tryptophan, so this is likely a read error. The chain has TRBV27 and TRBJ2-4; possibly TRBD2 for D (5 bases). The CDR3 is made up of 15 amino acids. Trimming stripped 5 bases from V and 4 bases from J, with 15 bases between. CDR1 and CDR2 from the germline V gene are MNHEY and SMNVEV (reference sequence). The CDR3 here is CASSPPGLGKNIQYL. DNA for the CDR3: TGTGCCAGCAGTCCGCCCGGACTGGGAAAAAACATTCAGTACCTC.